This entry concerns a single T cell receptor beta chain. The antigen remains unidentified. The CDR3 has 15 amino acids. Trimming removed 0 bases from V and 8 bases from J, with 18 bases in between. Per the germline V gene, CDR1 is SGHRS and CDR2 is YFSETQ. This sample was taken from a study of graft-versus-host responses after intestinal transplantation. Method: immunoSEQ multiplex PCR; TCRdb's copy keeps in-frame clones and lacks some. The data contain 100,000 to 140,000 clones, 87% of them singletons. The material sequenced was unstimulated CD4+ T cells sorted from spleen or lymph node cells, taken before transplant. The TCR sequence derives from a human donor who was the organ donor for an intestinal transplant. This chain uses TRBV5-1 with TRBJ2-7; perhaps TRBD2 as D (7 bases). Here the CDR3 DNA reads TGCGCCAGCAGCTTGGGGCGGGGGACATCTACGCAGCAGTACTTC. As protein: CASSLGRGTSTQQYF. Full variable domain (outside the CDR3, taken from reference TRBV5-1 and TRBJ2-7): KAGVTQTPRYLIKTRGQQVTLSCSPISGHRSVSWYQQTPGQGLQFLFEYFSETQRNKGNFPGRFSGRQFSNSRSEMNVSTLELGDSALYLCASSLGRGTSTQQYFGPGTRLTVT.